One and the same sample provided the 12 T cell receptor beta chains below, sequenced in a study of T cell repertoires in cytomegalovirus infection (dated 2019 in TCRdb). These TCRs are of unknown antigen specificity. The sample's treatment or condition label is to be understood as: in vitro stimulation with specific CMV peptide epitopes to enrich CMV-specific T cells. Sequencing took place on an Illumina HiSeq 1500. The public reads were reprocessed in TCRdb via fastp at Q25 and MiXCR, keeping in-frame beta chains. Each CDR3 protein appears once, grouped with its most common genes and DNA. For this sample the table gives approximately 1,000,000 distinct CDR3 sequences, of which roughly 30% were detected only once. Together, the top ten hold 13% of the sample. Sequencing was performed on cultured CD8+ T cells from PBMCs, taken from culture after CMV antigen stimulation. Receptors originate from a human donor in good health (CMV status not recorded). Some clones in this sample may be carry-over from other donors' samples.

V gene TRBV12-3 or TRBV12-4 combines with J gene TRBJ2-3, with 8 bases aligning to TRBD2. The junction had 7 bases not matched to a gene; V was cut back by 5 bases and J by 0 bases. CDR3 size: 16 residues. The CDR3 region has the DNA TGTGCCAGCAGTCCGGGCGGGGGGCTAAGCACAGATACGCAGTATTTT. This gives the protein CASSPGGGLSTDTQYF.

Turning to this clonotype: At one boundary the junction diverges from the germline segment, which might be a read error. The chain links TRBV2 to TRBJ2-3, with TRBD2 identical over 9 bases. The CDR3 is 18 residues long. Germline V gene data show CDR1 as SNHLY and CDR2 as FYNNEI. The CDR3 DNA sequence: TGTGTCAGCAGTGAAGCGGGGGGCCTTTCCTCTTTCACAGATACGCAGTATTTT. This translates into CVSSEAGGLSSFTDTQYF.

The chain couples TRBV6-6 to TRBJ2-5; TRBD1 agrees at 8 bases. The V gene end was trimmed by 6 bases and the J gene end by 7 bases; junction bases not matched to a gene: 19. Germline assignment: CDR1 MNHNY and CDR2 SVGAGI (reference sequence). This CDR3 is 17 amino acids long. The CDR3 is CASSHLGQGAVGGTQYF. As DNA, the CDR3 is TGTGCCAGCAGCCATCTCGGGCAGGGGGCGGTGGGGGGGACCCAGTACTTC.

As DNA, the CDR3 is TGTGCCAGCTGGGCGGGGGGGGCCGCCTACGAGCAGTACGTC. Amino acids: CASWAGGAAYEQYV. The rearrangement links TRBV5-4 to TRBJ2-7; 9 bases match TRBD2. V lost 7 bases and J lost 2; bases outside the gene matches: 7. CDR1 and CDR2 from the germline V gene are SGHNT and YYREEE (reference sequence). The CDR3 sequence is 14 residues long.

The V call is TRBV2, the J call TRBJ2-1; 7 bases are shared with TRBD1. In germline, CDR1 is SNHLY, CDR2 FYNNEI. The V gene end was trimmed by 8 bases and the J gene end by 1 base; junction bases not matched to a gene: 8. This CDR3 comprises 15 residues. CDR3: CASLTGWKSYNEQFF. The CDR3 nucleotides are TGTGCCAGCCTGACAGGGTGGAAGTCCTACAATGAGCAGTTCTTC.

The rearrangement uses TRBV4-1 and TRBJ2-7, with D possibly being TRBD2 (7 bases). V lost 4 bases to trimming and J lost 2 bases, with 21 bases between them. Per the germline V gene, CDR1 is MGHRA and CDR2 is YSYEKL. This CDR3 region has 17 residues. CDR3 residues: CASSLLSGGAATYEQYF. CDR3 nucleotide sequence: TGCGCCAGCAGCCTCTTAAGTGGGGGGGCGGCAACCTACGAGCAGTACTTC.

There are many counts of this clonotype. The chain joins TRBV6-6 to TRBJ2-2, with a weak D call TRBD2 (6 bases). In germline, CDR1 is MNHNY, CDR2 SVGAGI (reference sequence). V lost 1 base to trimming and J lost 6 bases, with 15 bases between them. This CDR3 comprises 16 residues. CDR3 sequence: CASSYWDPEGPGELFF. The CDR3 DNA sequence: TGTGCCAGCAGTTACTGGGACCCGGAGGGTCCCGGGGAGCTGTTTTTT.

The rearrangement uses TRBV4-1 and TRBJ1-2, with 9 bases that match TRBD1. This CDR3 contains 15 residues. V shed 0 bases, J shed 4 bases, and the junction held 3 bases outside the gene matches. Germline assignment: CDR1 MGHRA and CDR2 YSYEKL. The CDR3 DNA sequence: TGCGCCAGCAGCCAAGATCGGGGACAGGGCTATGGCTACACCTTC. Translation gives CASSQDRGQGYGYTF.

The V call is TRBV5-4, the J call TRBJ2-1; D unresolved. Trimming pared 0 bases from V and 2 bases from J, leaving 6 bases between. CDR1 is SGHNT and CDR2 is YYREEE in the germline V gene (reference sequence). The length of the CDR3 is 14 residues. CDR3 coding DNA: TGTGCCAGCAGCTTGGCGGTGACCTACAATGAGCAGTTCTTC. The encoded protein is CASSLAVTYNEQFF.

This clonotype appeared many times. CDR3 sequence reads: CASSGTSGGFTDTQYF. CDR3 coding DNA: TGTGCCAGCAGCGGGACTAGCGGGGGGTTCACAGATACGCAGTATTTT. The rearrangement links TRBV9 to TRBJ2-3; 14 positions match TRBD2. Germline CDR1 is SGDLS and CDR2 is YYNGEE. The CDR3 spans 16 residues. After removal of 3 bases from V and 2 bases from J, the junction contained 2 bases not matched to a gene.

This clonotype has a handful of counts. This chain uses TRBV6-5 with TRBJ1-6, with D unclear. Trimming left V 5 bases short and J 1 base short, with 15 bases between. The CDR3 consists of 17 residues. CDR1 is MNHEY and CDR2 is SVGAGI in the germline V gene. The CDR3 coding sequence is TGTGCCAGCAGTAAGACACCAAAAATTTCCTATAATTCACCCCTCCACTTT. This encodes CASSKTPKISYNSPLHF.

The J gene is TRBJ2-1, the V gene TRBV12-3 or TRBV12-4; the match to TRBD2 covers 8 bases. With V trimmed by 6 bases and J by 4 bases, 8 bases remained unmatched. The CDR3 sequence is 15 residues long. The CDR3 DNA is TGTGCCAGCAGCTCGGGGGGGCTCCGGTACAATGAGCAGTTCTTC. Its protein product is CASSSGGLRYNEQFF.